This passage covers 26 T cell receptor beta chains from one sample sequenced in a study of T cell changes during pregnancy in multiple sclerosis. Libraries were prepared by immunoSEQ multiplex PCR; TCRdb keeps only in-frame clonotypes and omits some of them. The data show about 13,000 clones, almost 90% seen once. Here the sequenced sample was CD8+ T cells from peripheral blood mononuclear cells, taken in the first trimester of pregnancy. The receptors originated from a female donor with multiple sclerosis, enrolled in a pregnancy study.

The table lists this clone with a count of one. This chain uses TRBV30 with TRBJ2-7, with 9 nucleotides matching TRBD1. The V segment lost 0 bases and the J segment 2 bases; nucleotides outside the gene matches: 5. The CDR3 has 15 amino acids. In germline, CDR1 is GTSNPN, CDR2 SVGIG (reference sequence). Here the CDR3 DNA reads TGTGCCTGGAGTGTAGGACAGGGGCTTGCCTACGAGCAGTACTTC. It encodes CAWSVGQGLAYEQYF.

This chain connects TRBV28 to TRBJ2-2, with D possibly TRBD1 on 5 matching bases. Trimming removed 2 bases from V and 1 base from J, with 5 bases in between. The CDR3 runs to 14 residues. Germline V gene sequence: CDR1 MDHEN, CDR2 SYDVKM. The CDR3 protein is CASSLQGNTGELFF. The CDR3 nucleotides are TGTGCCAGCAGTTTACAGGGGAACACCGGGGAGCTGTTTTTT.

The J gene is TRBJ1-1, the V gene TRBV7-9; D possibly corresponds to TRBD1 (5 bases). The CDR3 extends over 15 amino acids. Germline assignment: CDR1 SEHNR and CDR2 FQNEAQ (reference sequence). V dropped 5 bases and J dropped 6 bases, with 19 bases sitting between them. The CDR3 DNA is TGTGCCAGCAGCCAGTACCCAGGGCCGGACGCTGAAGCTTTCTTT. Its translation: CASSQYPGPDAEAFF.

The chain uses TRBV27 and TRBJ1-1; 7 bases line up with TRBD1. V dropped 2 bases and J dropped 4; count of bases not matched to a gene: 4. CDR3 length: 14 residues. CDR1 and CDR2 (germline): MNHEY, SMNVEV (reference sequence). CDR3 sequence: CASSLQGEATEAFF. The CDR3 region has the DNA TGTGCCAGCAGTTTACAGGGGGAGGCCACTGAAGCTTTCTTT.

The J gene is TRBJ2-1, the V gene TRBV9; 9 bases map to TRBD2. CDR3 size: 15 residues. V lost 4 bases, J lost 5 bases, and 7 bases stayed unmatched. Per the germline V gene, CDR1 is SGDLS and CDR2 is YYNGEE. Written as DNA, the CDR3 is TGTGCCAGCAGCCTAAGGGCTAGCGGGGACAATGAGCAGTTCTTC. It codes for CASSLRASGDNEQFF.

This chain uses TRBV6-4 with TRBJ2-2; D is ambiguous. The CDR3 has 15 residues. CDR1 is MRHNA, CDR2 SNTAGT, per germline. The V end was cut by 3 bases, the J end by 2 bases, with 10 bases between. The CDR3 loop is CASSEGSSNTGELFF. The CDR3 DNA follows: TGTGCCAGCAGTGAGGGCAGTTCAAACACCGGGGAGCTGTTTTTT.

V gene TRBV7-9 combines with J gene TRBJ2-7, with D maybe TRBD1 (5 bases). Germline V CDR1 and CDR2: SEHNR, FQNEAQ (reference sequence). Deletions cut 5 bases from V and 2 bases from J, with 10 bases between. This CDR3 has 13 amino acids. The CDR3 DNA sequence: TGTGCCAGCAGCCCCGGACATACCTACGAGCAGTACTTC. It translates to CASSPGHTYEQYF.

The chain uses TRBV4-1 and TRBJ2-7; a weak D match, TRBD1 (5 bases). Germline V gene sequence: CDR1 MGHRA, CDR2 YSYEKL. The CDR3 is 14 residues long. Trimming took 5 bases from V and 2 from J, leaving 13 bases between them. The CDR3 region is CASSVGLTAYEQYF. In nucleotides, the CDR3 is TGCGCCAGCAGCGTCGGGCTGACAGCCTACGAGCAGTACTTC.

This chain joins TRBV27 and TRBJ1-2, with D possibly matching TRBD1 (6 bases). This CDR3 spans 13 amino acids. V dropped 6 bases and J dropped 8 bases, with 16 bases sitting between them. Germline-derived CDR1 and CDR2 are MNHEY and SMNVEV (reference sequence). The CDR3 sequence: CASSLTRGRGYTF. CDR3 bases: TGTGCCAGCAGCCTTACCAGGGGCAGGGGCTACACCTTC.

The J gene is TRBJ1-5, the V gene TRBV2, with D unresolved. Trimming cost V 3 bases and J 1 base, with 10 bases left between them. This CDR3 region has 15 residues. CDR1 SNHLY and CDR2 FYNNEI come from the germline V gene. The CDR3 DNA reads TGTGCCAGCAGTGAGCTGGGGAGCAGCAATCAGCCCCAGCATTTT. Translating it yields CASSELGSSNQPQHF.

This chain links TRBV6-4 with TRBJ2-3; the match to TRBD2 covers 9 bases. Germline-derived CDR1 and CDR2 are MRHNA and SNTAGT. V gave up 3 bases and J gave up 1 base; unmatched junction bases: 2. The length of the CDR3 is 15 residues. The CDR3, as DNA: TGTGCCAGCAGTGAAAAGCGGGGGGGCACAGATACGCAGTATTTT. Translated: CASSEKRGGTDTQYF.

The gene calls are TRBV5-4 and TRBJ2-2; 7 bases are shared with TRBD1. The germline CDR1 and CDR2 sequences are SGHNT and YYREEE (reference sequence). The CDR3 runs to 13 residues. Losses at the gene ends were 0 bases for V and 9 bases for J; bases not matched to a gene: 2. CDR3 in DNA: TGTGCCAGCAGCTTGGAAGGGGGCCGGGAGCTGTTTTTT. Translating gives CASSLEGGRELFF. The variable domain in full, with the rest retrieved from reference TRBV5-4 and TRBJ2-2, is ETGVTQSPTHLIKTRGQQVTLRCSSQSGHNTVSWYQQALGQGPQFIFQYYREEENGRGNFPPRFSGLQFPNYSSELNVNALELDDSALYLCASSLEGGRELFFGEGSRLTVL.

The DNA of the CDR3 is TGTGCCATCAGTGAGTCTGACAGGGGTCCCAGACCTATGAACACTGAAGCTTTCTTT. This sequence encodes CAISESDRGPRPMNTEAFF. This chain connects TRBV10-3 to TRBJ1-1, with 8 bases that match TRBD1. Unmatched junction bases numbered 12, after V lost 0 bases and J lost 0 bases. This CDR3 comprises 19 residues. The germline CDR1 and CDR2 sequences are ENHRY and SYGVKD.

V is TRBV2 and J is TRBJ2-2, with 14 nucleotides matching TRBD2. The CDR3 is made up of 16 amino acids. After removal of 10 bases from V and 7 bases from J, the junction contained 11 bases not matched to a gene. Germline assignment: CDR1 SNHLY and CDR2 FYNNEI. CDR3 sequence (DNA): TGTGCCATCTACCCGACTAGCGGGGGGGCGGGCGGGGAGCTGTTTTTT. It translates to CAIYPTSGGAGGELFF.

The CDR3 region has the DNA TGTGCCAGCAGCCTCCCGACAGTGTACAATGAGCAGTTCTTC. This encodes CASSLPTVYNEQFF. This sequence joins TRBV5-5 and TRBJ2-1; weak D call: TRBD1 (5 bases). The germline CDR1 and CDR2 sequences are SGHKS and YYEKEE (reference sequence). This CDR3 has 14 amino acids. V gave up 4 bases and J gave up 4 bases, with 12 bases separating them.

V and J are TRBV19 and TRBJ2-7; 7 nucleotides match TRBD1. With 7 bases clipped from V and 3 bases from J, the junction kept 3 bases outside the gene matches. CDR1 LNHDA and CDR2 SQIVND come from the germline V gene (reference sequence). CDR3 length equals 12 residues. DNA for the CDR3: TGTGCCAGTATTGGACAGGACTACGAGCAGTACTTC. Translating gives CASIGQDYEQYF.

As to this clone: Other nucleotide sequences from this sample produce the same CDR3. This rearrangement joins TRBV12-5 to TRBJ2-3; maybe TRBD2 (6 bases). The germline gives CDR1 LGHNT, CDR2 FRNRAP. Trimming left V 3 bases short and J 0 bases short, with 13 bases between. The CDR3 runs to 16 residues. CDR3 nucleotides: TGTGCTAGTGGTTTCCCGCCAGGGACTAGCACAGATACGCAGTATTTT. Amino acids: CASGFPPGTSTDTQYF.

The V and J genes are TRBV4-1 and TRBJ2-3; possibly TRBD2 for D (6 bases). The CDR3 is 13 residues long. The germline V gene has CDR1 MGHRA and CDR2 YSYEKL. Trimming removed 5 bases at V and 6 bases at J, with 12 bases between. The CDR3 coding sequence is TGCGCCAGCAGCGAGACTAGGAGGGATACGCAGTATTTT. As protein: CASSETRRDTQYF.

The V call is TRBV7-8, the J call TRBJ1-5; D remains unclear. In germline, CDR1 is SGHVS, CDR2 FQNEAQ. The V gene lost 1 base and the J gene lost 6 bases, with 7 bases spanning the gap. This CDR3 is 13 amino acids long. The CDR3 loop is CASSLVGAQPQHF. CDR3 coding DNA: TGTGCCAGCAGCTTAGTGGGAGCTCAGCCCCAGCATTTT.

The chain combines TRBV7-9 with TRBJ1-4; no clear D gene. Germline lookup yields CDR1 SEHNR and CDR2 FQNEAQ (reference sequence). With 8 bases removed from V and 3 bases from J, the gap between germline ends came to 7 bases. The CDR3 spans 12 residues. The CDR3 sequence is CASQHPNEKLFF. In DNA, the CDR3 is TGTGCCAGCCAACACCCTAATGAAAAACTGTTTTTT.

The V call is TRBV7-9, the J call TRBJ2-7; 7 bases match TRBD1. The trim removed 5 bases at V and 2 bases at J, leaving 3 bases unmatched. In germline, CDR1 is SEHNR, CDR2 FQNEAQ (reference sequence). This CDR3 has 13 residues. The CDR3 DNA is TGTGCCAGCAGCCCGGGACAGACCTACGAGCAGTACTTC. It codes for CASSPGQTYEQYF.

The J gene is TRBJ1-5, the V gene TRBV4-1, with TRBD1 as a possible D gene (6 bases). The CDR3 spans 15 residues. V was cut by 5 bases and J by 2 bases, with 13 bases left in between. In germline, CDR1 is MGHRA, CDR2 YSYEKL. The CDR3 DNA is TGCGCCAGCAGCTACAGGGAACGGGGCAATCAGCCCCAGCATTTT. The encoded protein is CASSYRERGNQPQHF.

The count of this clone is one. The genes are TRBV2 and TRBJ2-4, with a weak D call TRBD2 (6 bases). Germline V CDR1 and CDR2: SNHLY, FYNNEI. The CDR3 loop spans 14 amino acids. V shed 7 bases and J shed 3 bases, with 13 bases lying between them. The CDR3 DNA reads TGTGCCAGCACAGGCGGGGTGGGCAAAAACATTCAGTACTTC. This gives the protein CASTGGVGKNIQYF.

The J gene is TRBJ1-1, the V gene TRBV5-1; 8 bases align to TRBD1. CDR1 is SGHRS and CDR2 is YFSETQ in the germline V gene. Germline trimming cut 5 bases from V and 4 bases from J; bases unmatched to any gene: 4. The CDR3 has 13 amino acids. The CDR3 coding sequence is TGCGCCAGCAGATATGGACAGGGCACTGAAGCTTTCTTT. It yields the protein CASRYGQGTEAFF.

The chain has TRBV2 and TRBJ2-3; D unclear. The CDR3 has 10 residues. CDR1 is SNHLY, CDR2 FYNNEI, per germline. V lost 7 bases to trimming and J lost 5 bases, with 4 bases between them. CDR3 in amino acids: CASIEDTQYF. For the CDR3, the DNA is TGTGCCAGCATAGAAGATACGCAGTATTTT.

J is TRBJ2-5 and V is TRBV7-9, with D tentatively TRBD2 (5 bases). The germline V gene has CDR1 SEHNR and CDR2 FQNEAQ (reference sequence). The CDR3 spans 17 residues. The germline V and J ends were trimmed by 4 bases and 2 bases, with 20 bases remaining between them. Here the CDR3 reads CASSSPPDPSGQETQYF. The CDR3, as DNA: TGTGCCAGCAGCTCACCCCCCGATCCCTCGGGGCAAGAGACCCAGTACTTC.